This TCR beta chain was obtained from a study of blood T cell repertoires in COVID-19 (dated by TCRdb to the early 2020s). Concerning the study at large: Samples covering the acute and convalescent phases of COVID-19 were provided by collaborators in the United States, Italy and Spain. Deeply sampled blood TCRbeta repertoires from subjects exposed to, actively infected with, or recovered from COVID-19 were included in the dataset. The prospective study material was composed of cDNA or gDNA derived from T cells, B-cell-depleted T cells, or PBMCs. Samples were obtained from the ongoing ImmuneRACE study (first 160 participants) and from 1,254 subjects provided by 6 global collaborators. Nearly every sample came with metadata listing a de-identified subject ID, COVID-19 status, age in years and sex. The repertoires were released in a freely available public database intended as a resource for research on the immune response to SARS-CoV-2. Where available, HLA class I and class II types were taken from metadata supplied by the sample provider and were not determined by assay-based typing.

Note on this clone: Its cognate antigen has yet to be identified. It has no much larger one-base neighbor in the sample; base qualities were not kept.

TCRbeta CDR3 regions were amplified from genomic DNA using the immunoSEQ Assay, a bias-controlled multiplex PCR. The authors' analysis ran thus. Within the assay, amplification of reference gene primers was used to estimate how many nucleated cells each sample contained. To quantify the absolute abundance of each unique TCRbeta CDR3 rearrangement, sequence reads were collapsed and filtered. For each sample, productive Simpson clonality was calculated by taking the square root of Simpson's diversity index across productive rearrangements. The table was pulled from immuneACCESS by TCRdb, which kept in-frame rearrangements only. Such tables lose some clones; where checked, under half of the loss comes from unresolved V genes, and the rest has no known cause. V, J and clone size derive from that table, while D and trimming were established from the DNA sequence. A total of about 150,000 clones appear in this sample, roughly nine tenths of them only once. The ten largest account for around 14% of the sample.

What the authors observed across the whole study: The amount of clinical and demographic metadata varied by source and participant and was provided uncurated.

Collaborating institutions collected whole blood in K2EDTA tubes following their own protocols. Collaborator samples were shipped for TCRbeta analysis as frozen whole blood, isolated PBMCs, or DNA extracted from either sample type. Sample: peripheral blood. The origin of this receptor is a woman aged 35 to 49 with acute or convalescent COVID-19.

The CDR3 corresponds to CASSLEGNEKLFF. At the DNA level, the sequence is TGCGCCAGCAGCTTGGAGGGGAATGAAAAACTGTTTTTT. The rearranged chain carries TRBV5-1 and TRBJ1-4, and possibly TRBD1, on 5 matching bases. V drops 0 bases and J drops 5 bases, leaving 5 bases in between. The CDR3 covers 13 residues, taking in both the cysteine and the phenylalanine. Only the CDR3 DNA is retained, 39 bases long and in frame from the first base. Per the germline V gene, SGHRS is the CDR1 and YFSETQ is the CDR2.